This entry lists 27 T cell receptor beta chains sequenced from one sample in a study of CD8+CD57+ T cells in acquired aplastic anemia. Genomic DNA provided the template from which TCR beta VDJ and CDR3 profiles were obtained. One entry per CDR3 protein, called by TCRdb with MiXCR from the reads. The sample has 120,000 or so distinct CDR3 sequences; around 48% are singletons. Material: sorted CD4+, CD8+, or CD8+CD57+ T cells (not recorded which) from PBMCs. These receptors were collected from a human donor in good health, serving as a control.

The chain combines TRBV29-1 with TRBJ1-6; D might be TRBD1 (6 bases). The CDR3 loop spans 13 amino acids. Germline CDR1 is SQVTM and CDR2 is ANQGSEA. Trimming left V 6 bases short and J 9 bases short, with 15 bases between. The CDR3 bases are TGCAGCGTGACCCGGGACATCGGTTCACCCCTCCACTTT. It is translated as CSVTRDIGSPLHF.

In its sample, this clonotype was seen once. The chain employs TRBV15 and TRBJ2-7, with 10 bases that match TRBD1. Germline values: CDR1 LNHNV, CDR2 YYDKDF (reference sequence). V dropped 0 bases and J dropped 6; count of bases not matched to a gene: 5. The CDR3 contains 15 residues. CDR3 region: CATSRELDRGREQYF. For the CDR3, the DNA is TGTGCCACCAGCAGAGAGCTAGACAGGGGGCGCGAGCAGTACTTC.

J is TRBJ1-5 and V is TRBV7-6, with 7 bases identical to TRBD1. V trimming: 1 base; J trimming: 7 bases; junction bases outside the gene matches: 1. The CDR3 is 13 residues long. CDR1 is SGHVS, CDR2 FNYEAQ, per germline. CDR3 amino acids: CASSLGDRQPQHF. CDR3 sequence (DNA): TGTGCCAGCAGCTTAGGGGACAGACAGCCCCAGCATTTT.

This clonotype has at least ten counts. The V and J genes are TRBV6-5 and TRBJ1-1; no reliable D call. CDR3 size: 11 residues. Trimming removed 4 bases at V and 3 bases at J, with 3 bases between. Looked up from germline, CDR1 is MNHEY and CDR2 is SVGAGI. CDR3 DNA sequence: TGTGCCAGCAGTTCGTACACTGAAGCTTTCTTT. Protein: CASSSYTEAFF.

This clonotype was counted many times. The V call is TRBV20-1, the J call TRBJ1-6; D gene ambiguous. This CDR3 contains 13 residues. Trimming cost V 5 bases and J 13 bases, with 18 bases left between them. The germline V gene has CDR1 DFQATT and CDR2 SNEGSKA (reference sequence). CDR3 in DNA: TGCAGTGCTGTCGACACGGACCTTGGGCCCCTCCACTTT. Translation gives CSAVDTDLGPLHF.

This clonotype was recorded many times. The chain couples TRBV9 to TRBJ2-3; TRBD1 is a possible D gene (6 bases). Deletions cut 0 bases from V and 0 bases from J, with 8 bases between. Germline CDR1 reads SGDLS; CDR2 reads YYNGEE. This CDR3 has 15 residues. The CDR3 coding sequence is TGTGCCAGCAGCGTAGGGACAGCTAGCACAGATACGCAGTATTTT. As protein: CASSVGTASTDTQYF.

Here the CDR3 DNA reads TGCGCCAGCAGCGGACAGGGGGCATACGAGCAGTACTTC. Its protein product is CASSGQGAYEQYF. The rearrangement joins TRBV10-2 to TRBJ2-7, with 11 nucleotides matching TRBD1. The CDR3 runs 13 residues. CDR1 is WSHSY, CDR2 SAAADI, per germline. V shed 6 bases, J shed 4 bases, and the junction held 2 bases outside the gene matches.

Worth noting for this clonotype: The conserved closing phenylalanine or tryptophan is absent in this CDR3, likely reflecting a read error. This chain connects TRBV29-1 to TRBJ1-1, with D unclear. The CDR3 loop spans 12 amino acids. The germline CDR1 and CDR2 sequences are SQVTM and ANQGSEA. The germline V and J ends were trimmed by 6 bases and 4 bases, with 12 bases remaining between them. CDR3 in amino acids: CSVGAAATEAFL. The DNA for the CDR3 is TGCAGCGTCGGAGCGGCAGCCACTGAAGCTTTCCTT.

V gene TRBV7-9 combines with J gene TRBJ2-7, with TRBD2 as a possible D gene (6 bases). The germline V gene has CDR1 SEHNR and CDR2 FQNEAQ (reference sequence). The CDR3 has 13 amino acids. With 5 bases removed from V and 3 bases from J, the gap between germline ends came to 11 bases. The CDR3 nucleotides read TGTGCCAGCAGCGAGGCGGGGTACTACGAGCAGTACTTC. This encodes CASSEAGYYEQYF.

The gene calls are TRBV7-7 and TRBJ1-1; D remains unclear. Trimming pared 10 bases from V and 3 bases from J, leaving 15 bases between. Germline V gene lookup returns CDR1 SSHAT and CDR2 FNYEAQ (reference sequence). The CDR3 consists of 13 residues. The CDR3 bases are TGTGCCACTCAACGGGAGGATCACACTGAAGCTTTCTTT. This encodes CATQREDHTEAFF.

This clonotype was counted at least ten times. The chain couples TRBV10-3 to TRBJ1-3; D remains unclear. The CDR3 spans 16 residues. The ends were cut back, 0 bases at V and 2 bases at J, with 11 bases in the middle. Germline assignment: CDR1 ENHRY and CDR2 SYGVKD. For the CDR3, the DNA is TGTGCCATCAGTGAGTCGGCCCCCGCCACTGGAAACACCATATATTTT. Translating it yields CAISESAPATGNTIYF.

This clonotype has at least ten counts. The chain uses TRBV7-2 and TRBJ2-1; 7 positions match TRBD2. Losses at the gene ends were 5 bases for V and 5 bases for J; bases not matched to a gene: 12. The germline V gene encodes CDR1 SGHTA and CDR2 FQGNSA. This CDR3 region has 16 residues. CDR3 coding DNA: TGTGCCAGCAGCCCTCCGGGACTACGTATCGACAATGAGCAGTTCTTC. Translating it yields CASSPPGLRIDNEQFF.

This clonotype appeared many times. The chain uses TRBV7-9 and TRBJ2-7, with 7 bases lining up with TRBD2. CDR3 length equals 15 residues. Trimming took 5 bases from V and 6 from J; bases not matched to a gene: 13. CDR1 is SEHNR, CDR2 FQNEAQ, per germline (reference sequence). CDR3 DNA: TGTGCCAGCAGCCAACCGGGGAGGGCTTTGGGCGAGCAGTACTTC. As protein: CASSQPGRALGEQYF. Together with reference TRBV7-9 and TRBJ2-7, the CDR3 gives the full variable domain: DTGVSQNPRHKITKRGQNVTFRCDPISEHNRLYWYRQTLGQGPEFLTYFQNEAQLEKSRLLSDRFSAERPKGSFSTLEIQRTEQGDSAMYLCASSQPGRALGEQYFGPGTRLTVT.

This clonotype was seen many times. The DNA of the CDR3 is TGCGCCAGCAGCTTGGGAGACCCACAGGGGGCGAACTATGGCTACACCTTC. Translated: CASSLGDPQGANYGYTF. The chain joins TRBV5-1 to TRBJ1-2, with 9 positions matching TRBD1. The germline gives CDR1 SGHRS, CDR2 YFSETQ. The V gene end was trimmed by 0 bases and the J gene end by 2 bases; junction bases not matched to a gene: 8. The CDR3 runs to 17 residues.

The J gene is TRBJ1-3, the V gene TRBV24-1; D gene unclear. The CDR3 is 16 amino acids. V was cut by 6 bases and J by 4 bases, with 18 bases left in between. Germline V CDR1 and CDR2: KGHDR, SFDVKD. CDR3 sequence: CATSYSTGAGGNTIYF. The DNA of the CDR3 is TGTGCCACCAGTTACTCAACGGGTGCGGGCGGAAACACCATATATTTT.

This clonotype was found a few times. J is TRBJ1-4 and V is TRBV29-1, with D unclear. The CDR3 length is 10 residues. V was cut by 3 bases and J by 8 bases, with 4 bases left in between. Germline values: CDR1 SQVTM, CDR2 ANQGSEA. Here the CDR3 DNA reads TGCAGCGTTGATGACGAAAAACTGTTTTTT. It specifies CSVDDEKLFF.

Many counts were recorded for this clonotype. The CDR3 reads CASSLVGGIQETQYF. CDR3 sequence (DNA): TGTGCCAGCAGCTTAGTCGGAGGGATACAAGAGACCCAGTACTTC. The chain links TRBV7-2 to TRBJ2-5, with D possibly matching TRBD2 (6 bases). The V gene lost 1 base and the J gene lost 2 bases, with 11 bases spanning the gap. Germline CDR1 reads SGHTA; CDR2 reads FQGNSA. The length of the CDR3 is 15 residues.

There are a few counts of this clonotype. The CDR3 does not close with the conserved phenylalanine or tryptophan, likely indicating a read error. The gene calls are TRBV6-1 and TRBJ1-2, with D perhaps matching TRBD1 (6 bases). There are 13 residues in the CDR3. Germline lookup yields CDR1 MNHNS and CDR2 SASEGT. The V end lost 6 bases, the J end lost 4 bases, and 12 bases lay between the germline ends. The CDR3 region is CASRSGVSYGYTS. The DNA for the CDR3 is TGTGCCAGCAGATCAGGGGTTAGCTATGGCTACACCTCC.

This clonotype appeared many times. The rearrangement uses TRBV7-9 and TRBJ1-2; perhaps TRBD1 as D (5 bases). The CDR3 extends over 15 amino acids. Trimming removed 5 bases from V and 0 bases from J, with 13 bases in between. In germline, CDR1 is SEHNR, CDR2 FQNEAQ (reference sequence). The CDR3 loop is CASSPQYRPNYGYTF. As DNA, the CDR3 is TGTGCCAGCAGCCCACAATACAGGCCTAACTATGGCTACACCTTC. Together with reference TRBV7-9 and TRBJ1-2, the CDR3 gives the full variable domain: DTGVSQNPRHKITKRGQNVTFRCDPISEHNRLYWYRQTLGQGPEFLTYFQNEAQLEKSRLLSDRFSAERPKGSFSTLEIQRTEQGDSAMYLCASSPQYRPNYGYTFGSGTRLTVV.

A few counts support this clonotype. The CDR3 region is CASTVGETQYF. The CDR3 bases are TGTGCCAGCACTGTGGGCGAGACCCAGTACTTC. The chain has TRBV2 and TRBJ2-7; D uncertain. The DNA end favors TRBJ2-5, so the J call may be wrong. CDR1 and CDR2 (germline): SNHLY, FYNNEI. The CDR3 consists of 11 residues.

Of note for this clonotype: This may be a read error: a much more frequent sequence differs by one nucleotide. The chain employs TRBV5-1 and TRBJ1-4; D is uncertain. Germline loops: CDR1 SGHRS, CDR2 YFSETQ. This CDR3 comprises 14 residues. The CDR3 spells CASSFEATNEELFF. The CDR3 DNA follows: TGCGCCAGCAGCTTTGAGGCAACTAATGAAGAACTGTTTTTT.

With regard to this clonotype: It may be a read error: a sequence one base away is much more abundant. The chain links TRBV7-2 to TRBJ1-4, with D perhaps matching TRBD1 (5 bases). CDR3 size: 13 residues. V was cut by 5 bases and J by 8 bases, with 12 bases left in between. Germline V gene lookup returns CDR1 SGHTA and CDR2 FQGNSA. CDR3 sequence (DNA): TGTGCCAGCAGCAGCCGGGGCAGCGAAAAACTGTTTTTT. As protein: CASSSRGSEKLFF.

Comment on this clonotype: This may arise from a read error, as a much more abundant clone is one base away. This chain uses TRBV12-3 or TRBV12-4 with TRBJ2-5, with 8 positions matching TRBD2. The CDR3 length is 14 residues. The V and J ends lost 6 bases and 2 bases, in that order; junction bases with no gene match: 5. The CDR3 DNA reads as TGTGCCAGCAGGACCCGGGGGGGGCAAGAGACCCAGTACTTC. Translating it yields CASRTRGGQETQYF.

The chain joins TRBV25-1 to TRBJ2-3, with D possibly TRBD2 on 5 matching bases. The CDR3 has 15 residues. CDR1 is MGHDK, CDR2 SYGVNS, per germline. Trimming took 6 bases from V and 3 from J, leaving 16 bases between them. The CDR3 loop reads CASSVAPGTTDTQYF. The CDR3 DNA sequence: TGTGCCAGCAGCGTAGCCCCGGGAACGACAGATACGCAGTATTTT. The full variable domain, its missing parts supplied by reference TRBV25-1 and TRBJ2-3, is EADIYQTPRYLVIGTGKKITLECSQTMGHDKMYWYQQDPGMELHLIHYSYGVNSTEKGDLSSESTVSRIRTEHFPLTLESARPSHTSQYLCASSVAPGTTDTQYFGPGTRLTVL.

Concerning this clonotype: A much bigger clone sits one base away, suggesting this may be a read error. CDR3 nucleotides: TGTGCCAGCGGCCCATGGACAGGGAGGGGCGGGGAGCTGTTTTTT. Translated, it gives CASGPWTGRGGELFF. V usage is TRBV12-3 or TRBV12-4 and J usage is TRBJ2-2; possible D gene TRBD1, 8 bases. Trimming stripped 8 bases from V and 7 bases from J, with 20 bases between. The CDR3 extends over 15 amino acids.

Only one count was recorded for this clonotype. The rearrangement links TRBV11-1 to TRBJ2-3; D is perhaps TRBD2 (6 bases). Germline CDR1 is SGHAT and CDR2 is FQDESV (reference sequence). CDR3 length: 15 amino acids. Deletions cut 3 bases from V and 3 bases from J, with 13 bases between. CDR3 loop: CASSLGGLLTDTQYF. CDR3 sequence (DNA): TGTGCCAGCAGCTTGGGGGGACTTTTGACAGATACGCAGTATTTT.

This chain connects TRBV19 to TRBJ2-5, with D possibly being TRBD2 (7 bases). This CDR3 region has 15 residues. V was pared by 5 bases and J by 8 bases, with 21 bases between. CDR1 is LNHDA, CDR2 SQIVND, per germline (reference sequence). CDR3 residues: CASSLGGGSLGTQYF. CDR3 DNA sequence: TGTGCCAGTAGTCTAGGGGGGGGAAGCCTTGGAACCCAGTACTTC.